Here is one T cell receptor beta chain with its context. The antigen is not known. The entry originates in a study of T-cell memory formation after mild COVID-19. Study-wide points: Pre-infection memory harbored some responding clones, suggesting cross-reactive memory joined. CD4+ contracting clones were mainly CM and EM; CD8+ ones, EMRA.

The 5'RACE method, run with constant-segment primers, produced TCR alpha and TCR beta cDNA libraries (carrying sample barcodes and UMIs). MiXCR was run by TCRdb on the 5' RACE reads, yielding one entry per CDR3 protein. The data hold fewer than 95,000 distinct CDR3 sequences, with about 13% observed a single time. The CDR3 covers 13 residues. Germline CDR1 SGDLS, CDR2 YYNGEE. The V and J ends lost 0 bases and 6 bases respectively, with 8 bases between them. The chain links TRBV9 to TRBJ2-3, with a tentative D call TRBD2 (5 bases). The TCR originated in an adult woman who had mild COVID-19 (a few samples of this study predate the infection). Cell type and time point are not known. Sequenced material: PBMCs or a T cell subset sorted from them (not recorded which). The CDR3 coding sequence is TGTGCCAGCAGCGTAGAACTAGAGGATACGCAGTATTTT. Translation gives CASSVELEDTQYF.